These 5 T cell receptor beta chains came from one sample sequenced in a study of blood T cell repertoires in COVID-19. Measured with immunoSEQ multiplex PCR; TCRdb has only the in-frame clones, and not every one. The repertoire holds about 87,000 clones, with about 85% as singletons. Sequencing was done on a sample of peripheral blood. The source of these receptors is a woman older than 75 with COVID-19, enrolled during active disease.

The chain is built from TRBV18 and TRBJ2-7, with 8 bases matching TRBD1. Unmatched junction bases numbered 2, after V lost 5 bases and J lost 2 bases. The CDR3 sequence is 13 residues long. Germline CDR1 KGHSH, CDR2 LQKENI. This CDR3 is CASSSDRAYEQYF. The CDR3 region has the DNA TGTGCCAGCTCATCGGACAGGGCCTACGAGCAGTACTTC.

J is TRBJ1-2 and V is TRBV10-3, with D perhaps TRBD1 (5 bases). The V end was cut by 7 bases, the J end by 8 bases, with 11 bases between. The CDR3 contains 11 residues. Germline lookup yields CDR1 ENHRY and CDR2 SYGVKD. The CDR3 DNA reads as TGTGCCATCAACGGGGGGAGGGGCTACACCTTC. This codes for CAINGGRGYTF.

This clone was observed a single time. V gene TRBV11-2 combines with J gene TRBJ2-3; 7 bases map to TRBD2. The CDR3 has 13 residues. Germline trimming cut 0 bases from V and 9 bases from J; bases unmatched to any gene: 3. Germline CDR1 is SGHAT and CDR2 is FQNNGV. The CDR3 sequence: CASSLDFSGTQYF. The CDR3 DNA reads TGTGCCAGCAGCTTAGATTTTAGCGGGACGCAGTATTTT.

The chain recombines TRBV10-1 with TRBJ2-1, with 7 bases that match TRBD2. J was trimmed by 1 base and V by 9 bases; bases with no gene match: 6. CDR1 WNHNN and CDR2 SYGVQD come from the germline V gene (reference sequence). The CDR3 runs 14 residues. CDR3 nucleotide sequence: TGCGCCAGTACCGGCGGGAGATCCTACAATGAGCAGTTCTTC. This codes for CASTGGRSYNEQFF.

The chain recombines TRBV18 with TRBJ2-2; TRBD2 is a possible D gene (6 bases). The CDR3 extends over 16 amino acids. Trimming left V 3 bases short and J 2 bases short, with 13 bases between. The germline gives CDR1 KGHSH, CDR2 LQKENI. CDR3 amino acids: CASSPVGLLNTGELFF. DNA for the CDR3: TGTGCCAGCTCACCTGTGGGACTTCTTAACACCGGGGAGCTGTTTTTT.